The 18 T cell receptor beta chains below were found in one sample sequenced in a study of tumor-infiltrating lymphocytes in primary liver carcinoma. Scientists recovered RNA and DNA together from about 21-30 mg of unsorted bulk tissue. The input was roughly 0.5 ug total RNA; TCR beta cDNA was made from it with a constant-region primer. TCR beta libraries came from three nested multiplex PCR rounds using slightly modified ARM-PCR. Two initial PCR rounds of approximately 10 cycles each paired TRBV1-TRBV30 forward primers with a C-beta reverse primer. TCRdb called the multiplex PCR reads again in MiXCR, with one record for every CDR3 protein. The table lists about 120,000 distinct CDR3 sequences, about two thirds of them singletons. Sequenced: tumor-adjacent normal liver tissue. The source is a woman between 55 and 75 years old with primary liver carcinoma and hepatitis B virus infection.

As regards this clonotype: A much larger clone lies one base from this, so it may be a read error. This sequence joins TRBV5-1 and TRBJ2-7; the D gene could be TRBD1 or TRBD2 (5 bases each). CDR1 is SGHRS and CDR2 is YFSETQ in the germline V gene. This CDR3 spans 14 amino acids. The CDR3 DNA sequence: TGCGCCAGCAGCAAGGGACCCGGAACCTACGAGAAGTACTTC. Translation: CASSKGPGTYEKYF.

Of note for this clonotype: The junction differs from germline at one of its ends, possibly a read error. This chain links TRBV4-1 with TRBJ1-1, with 7 bases identical to TRBD1. The CDR3 sequence is 14 residues long. Germline CDR1 and CDR2: MGHRA and YSYEKL. The CDR3: CASGTTGQNTEAFF. The CDR3, as DNA: TGCGCCAGCGGTACGACAGGGCAGAACACTGAAGCTTTCTTC.

In the case of this clonotype: The CDR3 does not close with the conserved phenylalanine or tryptophan, likely indicating a read error. The gene calls are TRBV29-1 and TRBJ2-7, with D possibly being TRBD1 or TRBD2 (5 bases each). The CDR3 extends over 14 amino acids. CDR1 and CDR2 (germline): SQVTM, ANQGSEA. Here the CDR3 DNA reads TGCATCGTTGCCCCCGGGACGACTACCTACGAGCAGTACATC. Translation gives CIVAPGTTTYEQYI.

This clonotype came up a few times. The chain has TRBV2 and TRBJ1-3, with a tentative D call TRBD1 (5 bases). V was shortened by 5 bases and J by 2 bases, with 13 bases between the two germline ends. The germline CDR1 and CDR2 sequences are SNHLY and FYNNEI. This CDR3 comprises 15 residues. CDR3 bases: TGTGCCAGCAGTCAAAAACGGGGGGCTGGAAACACCATATATTTT. Protein product: CASSQKRGAGNTIYF.

This rearrangement joins TRBV4-2 to TRBJ2-7; possible D gene TRBD1, 7 bases. V shed 1 base and J shed 8 bases, with 18 bases lying between them. The CDR3 contains 15 residues. Per germline, CDR1 LGHNA and CDR2 YNFKEQ. In DNA form, the CDR3 reads TGTGCCAGCAGCCAAGGAGGGCAGGGGGGCGACAAGCAGTACTTC. Translation gives CASSQGGQGGDKQYF.

The V call is TRBV2, the J call TRBJ1-5; 7 bases align to TRBD1. Unmatched junction bases numbered 5, after V lost 7 bases and J lost 5 bases. Germline V lookup: CDR1 SNHLY, CDR2 FYNNEI. This CDR3 spans 13 amino acids. The CDR3 DNA reads TGTGCCAGCATGGGACAGAGAGATCAGCCCCAGCATTTT. Protein sequence: CASMGQRDQPQHF.

The rearrangement uses TRBV29-1 and TRBJ2-5, with 8 nucleotides matching TRBD2. The germline V gene encodes CDR1 SQVTM and CDR2 ANQGSEA. V lost 7 bases, J lost 9 bases, and 16 bases stayed unmatched. The CDR3 covers 14 residues. The CDR3 DNA follows: TGCAGCGCTCCGGGGCTAGCGGGCTCCGAGGCCCAGTACTTC. Translated: CSAPGLAGSEAQYF.

Only a few counts were recorded for this clonotype. V gene TRBV5-1 combines with J gene TRBJ2-3; D not resolved. The end of the DNA is better explained by TRBJ1-5, so the J call may be wrong. The CDR3 runs to 16 residues. Germline V gene data show CDR1 as SGHRS and CDR2 as YFSETQ. This CDR3 is CASSPPGRTRTDTQHF. The CDR3 region has the DNA TGCGCCAGCAGCCCACCTGGACGGACCCGCACAGATACGCAGCATTTT.

On this clonotype itself: This clone may be a read error of a much larger clone one base away. The final CDR3 position lacks the conserved phenylalanine or tryptophan, pointing to a likely read error. The rearrangement uses TRBV7-9 and TRBJ2-5; maybe TRBD1 (5 bases). The CDR3 is 15 amino acids. Trimming pared 4 bases from V and 1 base from J, leaving 13 bases between. Germline assignment: CDR1 SEHNR and CDR2 FQNEAQ (reference sequence). The CDR3 region has the DNA TGTGCCAGCAGCTCGACAGACCCTACCCAAGAGACCCAGTACCTC. It codes for CASSSTDPTQETQYL.

About this clonotype itself: One junction end does not reproduce the germline sequence, and a read error may be involved. This chain connects TRBV11-2 to TRBJ2-7, with a weak D call TRBD2 (5 bases). Per germline, CDR1 SGHAT and CDR2 FQNNGV. This CDR3 comprises 13 residues. CDR3 region: CTSKTGITHEQYF. The CDR3 DNA sequence: TGTACCAGCAAGACGGGAATCACGCACGAGCAGTACTTC.

Notes on this clonotype: The junction departs from germline at one end; a sequencing error may be responsible. The genes are TRBV11-2 and TRBJ2-7; D gene unclear. Germline V lookup: CDR1 SGHAT, CDR2 FQNNGV. The CDR3 runs 12 residues. The chain's CDR3 is CANSHDMHEQYF. As DNA, the CDR3 is TGTGCCAACAGCCATGACATGCACGAGCAATACTTC.

The chain uses TRBV28 and TRBJ1-6; D gene ambiguous. The CDR3 spans 15 residues. CDR1 and CDR2 (germline): MDHEN, SYDVKM. Trimming removed 6 bases at V and 0 bases at J, with 9 bases between. The CDR3 bases are TGTGCCAGCAGCCCCTGGACCTCCTATAATTCACCCCTCCACTTT. It encodes CASSPWTSYNSPLHF. Together with reference TRBV28 and TRBJ1-6, the CDR3 gives the full variable domain: DVKVTQSSRYLVKRTGEKVFLECVQDMDHENMFWYRQDPGLGLRLIYFSYDVKMKEKGDIPEGYSVSREKKERFSLILESASTNQTSMYLCASSPWTSYNSPLHFGNGTRLTVT.

With respect to this clonotype: This may stem from a read error, because a much larger clone lies one nucleotide away. The J gene is TRBJ2-3, the V gene TRBV7-9; 7 bases are a match to TRBD1. The CDR3 is 15 residues long. Germline values: CDR1 SEHNR, CDR2 FQNEAQ (reference sequence). The CDR3 DNA reads as TGTGCCAGCAGGGAGACAGGGACCACCACAGATACGCATTATTTT. It translates to CASRETGTTTDTHYF.

Turning to this clonotype: Relative to the germline gene, one junction end is altered; a read error may explain this. V is TRBV25-1 and J is TRBJ2-2; D uncertain. There are 16 residues in the CDR3. The germline gives CDR1 MGHDK, CDR2 SYGVNS. The CDR3, as DNA: TGTGCCAACAGTGAATTTGGGTCAACTAACACCGGGGAGCTGTTTTTT. Amino acids: CANSEFGSTNTGELFF.

Regarding this clonotype: This likely comes from a read error, as the CDR3 has no conserved phenylalanine or tryptophan at its end. The chain is built from TRBV28 and TRBJ2-1; no firm D call. The germline V gene encodes CDR1 MDHEN and CDR2 SYDVKM. The CDR3 has 11 amino acids. CDR3 in amino acids: CASSLPHEQFL. Written as DNA, the CDR3 is TGTGCAAGCAGTTTGCCCCATGAGCAGTTCTTA.

CDR3 loop: CASSAGLAGGTEQFF. The CDR3 bases are TGTGCCAGCAGTGCGGGACTAGCGGGAGGAACTGAGCAGTTCTTC. This chain joins TRBV6-4 and TRBJ2-1; TRBD2 matches 15 bases. CDR3 length: 15 residues. Germline-derived CDR1 and CDR2 are MRHNA and SNTAGT. The trim removed 4 bases at V and 9 bases at J, leaving 4 bases unmatched.

Notes on this clonotype: A read error may explain this, as a much larger clone is one base away. J is TRBJ2-5 and V is TRBV6-1, with D hard to call. The germline gives CDR1 MNHNS, CDR2 SASEGT. The CDR3 is 13 amino acids. V was shortened by 6 bases and J by 7 bases, with 15 bases between the two germline ends. The CDR3 DNA follows: TGTGCCAGCAGAAGTTATGGGGTAGGGACCCAGTACTTC. It translates to CASRSYGVGTQYF.

A remark on this clonotype: One end of the junction fails to match germline, which may point to a read error. The CDR3 nucleotides are TGTGGCAGCAGCTCCGGGACTAAATTCCCCAATGAGCAGTTCTTC. Translating gives CGSSSGTKFPNEQFF. This chain connects TRBV11-2 to TRBJ2-1; TRBD2 matches 7 bases. The CDR3 is made up of 15 amino acids. The V gene's germline CDR1 is SGHAT and CDR2 FQNNGV.